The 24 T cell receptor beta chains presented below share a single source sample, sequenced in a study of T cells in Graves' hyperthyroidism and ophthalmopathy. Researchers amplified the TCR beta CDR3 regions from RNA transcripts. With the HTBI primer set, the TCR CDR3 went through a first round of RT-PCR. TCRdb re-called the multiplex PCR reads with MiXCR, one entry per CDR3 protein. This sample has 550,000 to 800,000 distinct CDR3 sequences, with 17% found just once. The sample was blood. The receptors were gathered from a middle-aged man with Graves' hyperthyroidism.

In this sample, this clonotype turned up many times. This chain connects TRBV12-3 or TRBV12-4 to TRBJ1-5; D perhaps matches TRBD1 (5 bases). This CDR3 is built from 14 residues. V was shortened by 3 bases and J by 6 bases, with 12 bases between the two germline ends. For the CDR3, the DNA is TGTGCCAGCAGTTTCGACTCAGGGATTCAGCCCCAGCATTTT. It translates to CASSFDSGIQPQHF.

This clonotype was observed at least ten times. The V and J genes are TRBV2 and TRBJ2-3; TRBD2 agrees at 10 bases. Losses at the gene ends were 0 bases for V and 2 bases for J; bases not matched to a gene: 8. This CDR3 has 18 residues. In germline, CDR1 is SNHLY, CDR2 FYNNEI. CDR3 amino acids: CASSEAGRTSGYTDTQYF. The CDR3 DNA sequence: TGTGCCAGCAGTGAAGCGGGACGGACTAGCGGCTACACAGATACGCAGTATTTT.

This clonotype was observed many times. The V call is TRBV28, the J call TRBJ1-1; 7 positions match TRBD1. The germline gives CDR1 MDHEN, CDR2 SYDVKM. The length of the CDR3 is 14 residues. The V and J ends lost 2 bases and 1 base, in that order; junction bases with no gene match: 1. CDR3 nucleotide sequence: TGTGCCAGCAGTTTAGACAGGGAGAACACTGAAGCTTTCTTT. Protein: CASSLDRENTEAFF.

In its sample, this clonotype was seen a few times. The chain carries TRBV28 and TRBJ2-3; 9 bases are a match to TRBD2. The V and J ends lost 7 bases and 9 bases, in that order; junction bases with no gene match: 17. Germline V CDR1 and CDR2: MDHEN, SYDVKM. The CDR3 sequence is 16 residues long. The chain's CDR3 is CASKRGLAGIDITQYF. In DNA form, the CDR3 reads TGTGCCAGCAAGAGGGGGCTAGCGGGGATAGACATCACGCAGTATTTT.

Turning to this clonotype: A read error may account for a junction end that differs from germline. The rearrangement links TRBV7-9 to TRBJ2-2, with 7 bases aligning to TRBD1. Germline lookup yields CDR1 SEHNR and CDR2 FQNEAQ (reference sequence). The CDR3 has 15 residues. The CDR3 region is CASSLDGTESGELFF. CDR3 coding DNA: TGTGCCAGCAGTTTAGACGGGACAGAATCCGGGGAGCTGTTTTTT.

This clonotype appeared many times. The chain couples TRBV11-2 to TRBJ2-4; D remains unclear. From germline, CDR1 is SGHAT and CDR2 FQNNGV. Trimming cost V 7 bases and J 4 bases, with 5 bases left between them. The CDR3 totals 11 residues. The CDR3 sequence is CASMSKNIQYF. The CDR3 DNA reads TGTGCCAGCATGTCGAAAAACATTCAGTACTTC.

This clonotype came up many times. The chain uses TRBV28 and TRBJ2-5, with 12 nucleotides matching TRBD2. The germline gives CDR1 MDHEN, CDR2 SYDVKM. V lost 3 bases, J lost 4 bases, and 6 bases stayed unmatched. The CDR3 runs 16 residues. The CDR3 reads CASSLSLAGGPETQYF. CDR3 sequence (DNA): TGTGCCAGCAGTTTGTCACTAGCGGGAGGTCCAGAGACCCAGTACTTC. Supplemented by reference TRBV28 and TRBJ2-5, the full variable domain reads DVKVTQSSRYLVKRTGEKVFLECVQDMDHENMFWYRQDPGLGLRLIYFSYDVKMKEKGDIPEGYSVSREKKERFSLILESASTNQTSMYLCASSLSLAGGPETQYFGPGTRLLVL.

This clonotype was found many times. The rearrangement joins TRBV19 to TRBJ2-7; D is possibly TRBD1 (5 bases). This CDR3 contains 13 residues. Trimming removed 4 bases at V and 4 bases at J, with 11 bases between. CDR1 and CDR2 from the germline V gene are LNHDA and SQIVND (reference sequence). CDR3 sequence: CASSTSQGYEQYF. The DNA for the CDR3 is TGTGCCAGTAGTACCAGCCAGGGTTACGAGCAGTACTTC.

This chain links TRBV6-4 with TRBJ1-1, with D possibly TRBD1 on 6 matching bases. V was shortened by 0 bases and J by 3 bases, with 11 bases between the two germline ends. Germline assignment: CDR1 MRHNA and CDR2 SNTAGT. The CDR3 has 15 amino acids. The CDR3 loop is CASSDSCRGHTEAFF. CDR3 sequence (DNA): TGTGCCAGCAGTGACTCCTGCAGGGGACACACTGAAGCTTTCTTT.

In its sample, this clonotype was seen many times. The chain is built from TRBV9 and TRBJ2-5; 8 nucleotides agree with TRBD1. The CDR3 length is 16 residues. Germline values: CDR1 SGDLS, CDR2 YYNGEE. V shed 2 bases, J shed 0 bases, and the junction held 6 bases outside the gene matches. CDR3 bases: TGTGCCAGCAGCGTGGGAGCCAGGGGGCACCAAGAGACCCAGTACTTC. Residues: CASSVGARGHQETQYF. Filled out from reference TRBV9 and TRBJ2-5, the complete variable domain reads DSGVTQTPKHLITATGQRVTLRCSPRSGDLSVYWYQQSLDQGLQFLIQYYNGEERAKGNILERFSAQQFPDLHSELNLSSLELGDSALYFCASSVGARGHQETQYFGPGTRLLVL.

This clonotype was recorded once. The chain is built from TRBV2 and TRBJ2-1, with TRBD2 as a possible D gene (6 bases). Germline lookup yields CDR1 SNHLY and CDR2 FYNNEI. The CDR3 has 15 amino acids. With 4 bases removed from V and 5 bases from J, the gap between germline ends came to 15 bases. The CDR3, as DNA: TGTGCCAGCAGTGGGGAAGCTTCGGGAGACAATGAGCAGTTCTTC. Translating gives CASSGEASGDNEQFF.

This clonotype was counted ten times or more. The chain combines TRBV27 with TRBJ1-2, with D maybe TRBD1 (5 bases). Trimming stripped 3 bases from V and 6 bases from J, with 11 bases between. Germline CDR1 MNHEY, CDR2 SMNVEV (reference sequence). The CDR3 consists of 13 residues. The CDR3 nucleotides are TGTGCCAGCAGTTTTTTGGGGGTGAATGGCTACACCTTC. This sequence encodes CASSFLGVNGYTF.

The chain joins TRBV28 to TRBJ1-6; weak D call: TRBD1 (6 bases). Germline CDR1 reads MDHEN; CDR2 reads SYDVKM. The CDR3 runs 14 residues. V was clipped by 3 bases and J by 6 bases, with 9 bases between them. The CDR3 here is CASSLRTANSPLHF. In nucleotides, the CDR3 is TGTGCCAGCAGTTTGAGGACAGCTAATTCACCCCTCCACTTT.

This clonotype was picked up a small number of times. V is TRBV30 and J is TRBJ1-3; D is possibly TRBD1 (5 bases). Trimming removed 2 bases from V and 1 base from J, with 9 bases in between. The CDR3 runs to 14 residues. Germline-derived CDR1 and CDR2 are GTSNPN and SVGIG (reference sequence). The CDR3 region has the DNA TGTGCCTGGAGTCAGGGTTTATCTGGAAACACCATATATTTT. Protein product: CAWSQGLSGNTIYF.

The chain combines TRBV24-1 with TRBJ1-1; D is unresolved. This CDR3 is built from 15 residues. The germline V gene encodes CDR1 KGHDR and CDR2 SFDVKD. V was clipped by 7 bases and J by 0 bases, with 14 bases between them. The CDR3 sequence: CATRSGRTMNTEAFF. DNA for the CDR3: TGTGCCACCAGAAGTGGACGGACGATGAACACTGAAGCTTTCTTT.

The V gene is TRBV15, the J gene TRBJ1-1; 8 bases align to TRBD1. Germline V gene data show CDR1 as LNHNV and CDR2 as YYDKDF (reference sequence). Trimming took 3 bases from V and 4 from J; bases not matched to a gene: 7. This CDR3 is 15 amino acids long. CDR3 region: CATSRASTGGTEAFF. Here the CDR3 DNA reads TGTGCCACCAGCAGGGCATCCACAGGGGGCACTGAAGCTTTCTTT.

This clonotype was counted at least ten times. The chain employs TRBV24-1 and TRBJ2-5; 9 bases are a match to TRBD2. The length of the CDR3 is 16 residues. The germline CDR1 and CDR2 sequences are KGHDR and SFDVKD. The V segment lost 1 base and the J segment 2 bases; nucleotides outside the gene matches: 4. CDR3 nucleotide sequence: TGTGCCACCAGTGATTTTAGCGGGAGCGATCAAGAGACCCAGTACTTC. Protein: CATSDFSGSDQETQYF.

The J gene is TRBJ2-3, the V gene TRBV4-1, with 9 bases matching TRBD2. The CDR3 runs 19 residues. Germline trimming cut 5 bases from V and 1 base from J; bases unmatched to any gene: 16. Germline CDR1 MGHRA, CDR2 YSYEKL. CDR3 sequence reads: CASSSGGRSGRSGTDTQYF. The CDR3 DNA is TGCGCCAGCAGCTCTGGGGGGAGGAGCGGGAGGAGCGGCACAGATACGCAGTATTTT.

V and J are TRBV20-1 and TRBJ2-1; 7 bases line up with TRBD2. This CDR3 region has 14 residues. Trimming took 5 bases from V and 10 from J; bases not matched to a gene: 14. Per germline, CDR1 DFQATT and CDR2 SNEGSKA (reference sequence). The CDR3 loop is CSAQEAGVSLEQFF. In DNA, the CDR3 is TGCAGTGCTCAGGAGGCGGGAGTATCGTTGGAGCAGTTCTTC.

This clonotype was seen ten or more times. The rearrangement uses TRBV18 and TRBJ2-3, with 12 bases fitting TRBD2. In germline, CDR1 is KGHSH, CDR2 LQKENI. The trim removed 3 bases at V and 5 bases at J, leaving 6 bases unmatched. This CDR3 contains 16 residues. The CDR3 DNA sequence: TGTGCCAGCTCACCGCTAGCGGGAGGGCCGGGAGATACGCAGTATTTT. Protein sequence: CASSPLAGGPGDTQYF.

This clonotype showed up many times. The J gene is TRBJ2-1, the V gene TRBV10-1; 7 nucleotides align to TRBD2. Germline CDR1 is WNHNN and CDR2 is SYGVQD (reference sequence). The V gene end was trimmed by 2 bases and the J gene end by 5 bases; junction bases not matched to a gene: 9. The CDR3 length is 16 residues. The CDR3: CASSEMGGRRNNEQFF. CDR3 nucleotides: TGCGCCAGCAGTGAGATGGGGGGGAGAAGGAACAATGAGCAGTTCTTC.

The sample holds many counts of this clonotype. This CDR3 reads CASSGDVVGTRGAFF. The CDR3 DNA is TGTGCCAGCAGTGGAGACGTCGTAGGGACTCGAGGAGCTTTCTTT. The gene calls are TRBV2 and TRBJ1-1, with D perhaps matching TRBD1 (5 bases). The CDR3 is 15 residues long. V was clipped by 4 bases and J by 10 bases, with 22 bases between them. Germline lookup yields CDR1 SNHLY and CDR2 FYNNEI.

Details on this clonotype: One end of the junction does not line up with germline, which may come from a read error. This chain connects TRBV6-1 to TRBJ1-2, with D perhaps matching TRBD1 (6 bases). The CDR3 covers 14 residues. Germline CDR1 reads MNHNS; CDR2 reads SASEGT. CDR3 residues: CASSEGGRGLGYTF. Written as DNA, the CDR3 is TGTGCCAGCAGCGAAGGAGGCAGGGGCCTAGGCTACACCTTC.

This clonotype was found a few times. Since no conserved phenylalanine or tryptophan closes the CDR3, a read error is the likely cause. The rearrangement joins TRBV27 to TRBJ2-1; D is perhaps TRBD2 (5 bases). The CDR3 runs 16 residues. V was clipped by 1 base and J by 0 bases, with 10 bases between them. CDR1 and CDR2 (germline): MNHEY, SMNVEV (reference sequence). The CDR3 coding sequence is TGTGCCAGCAGTTTATATGCGGGTAGCTCCTACAATGAGCAGTTCCTC. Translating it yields CASSLYAGSSYNEQFL.